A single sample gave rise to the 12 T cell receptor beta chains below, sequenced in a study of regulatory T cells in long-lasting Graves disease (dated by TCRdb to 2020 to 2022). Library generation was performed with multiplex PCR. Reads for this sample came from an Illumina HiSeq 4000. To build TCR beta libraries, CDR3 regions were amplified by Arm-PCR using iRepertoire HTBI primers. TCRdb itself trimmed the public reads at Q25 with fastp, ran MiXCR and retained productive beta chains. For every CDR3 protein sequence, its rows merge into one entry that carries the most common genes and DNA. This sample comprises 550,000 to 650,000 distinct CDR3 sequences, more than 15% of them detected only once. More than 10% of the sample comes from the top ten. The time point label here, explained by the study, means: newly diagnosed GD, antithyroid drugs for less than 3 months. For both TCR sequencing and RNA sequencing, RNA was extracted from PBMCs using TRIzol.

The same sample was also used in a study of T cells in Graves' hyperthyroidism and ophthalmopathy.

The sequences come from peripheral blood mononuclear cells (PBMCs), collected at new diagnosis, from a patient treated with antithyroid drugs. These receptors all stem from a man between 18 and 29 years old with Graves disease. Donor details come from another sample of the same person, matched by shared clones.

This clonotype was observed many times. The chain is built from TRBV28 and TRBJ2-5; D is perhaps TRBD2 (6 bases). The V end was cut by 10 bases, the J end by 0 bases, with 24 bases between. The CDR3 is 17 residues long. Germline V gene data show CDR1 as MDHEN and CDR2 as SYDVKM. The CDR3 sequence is CATTLHSGRSYQETQYF. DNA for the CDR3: TGTGCCACCACTCTCCACAGCGGGCGATCGTACCAAGAGACCCAGTACTTC.

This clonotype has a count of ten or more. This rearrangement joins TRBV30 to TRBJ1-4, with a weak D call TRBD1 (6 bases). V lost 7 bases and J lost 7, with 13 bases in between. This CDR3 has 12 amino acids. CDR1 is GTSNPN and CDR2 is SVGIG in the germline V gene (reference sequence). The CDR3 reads CASGHGGEKLFF. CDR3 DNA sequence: TGTGCCTCGGGACATGGAGGTGAAAAACTGTTTTTT.

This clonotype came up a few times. The CDR3 nucleotides read TGCGCCAGCAGCGCGAAACTAGCGGGAGAAGATACGCAGTATTTT. As protein: CASSAKLAGEDTQYF. The J gene is TRBJ2-3, the V gene TRBV5-1; 11 bases line up with TRBD2. CDR3 size: 15 residues. J was trimmed by 5 bases and V by 4 bases; bases with no gene match: 6. Germline V lookup: CDR1 SGHRS, CDR2 YFSETQ.

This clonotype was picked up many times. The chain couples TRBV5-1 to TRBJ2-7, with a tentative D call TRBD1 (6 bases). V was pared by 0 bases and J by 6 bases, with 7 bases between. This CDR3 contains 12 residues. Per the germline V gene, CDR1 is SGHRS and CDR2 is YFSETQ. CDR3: CASSLVRGEQYF. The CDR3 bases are TGCGCCAGCAGCTTGGTCAGGGGCGAGCAGTACTTC.

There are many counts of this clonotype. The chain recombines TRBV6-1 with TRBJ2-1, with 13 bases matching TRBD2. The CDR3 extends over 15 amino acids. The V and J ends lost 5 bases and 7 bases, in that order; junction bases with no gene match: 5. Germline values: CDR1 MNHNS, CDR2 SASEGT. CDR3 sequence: CASSRLAGGWNEQFF. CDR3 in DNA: TGTGCCAGCAGTCGACTAGCGGGAGGTTGGAATGAGCAGTTCTTC.

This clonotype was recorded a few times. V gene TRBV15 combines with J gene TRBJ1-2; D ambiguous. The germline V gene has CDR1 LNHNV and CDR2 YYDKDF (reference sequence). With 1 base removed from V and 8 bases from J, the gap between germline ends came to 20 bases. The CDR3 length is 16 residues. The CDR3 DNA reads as TGTGCCACCAGCAGAGTTGGTGCCCCGGGGAATTACGGCTACACCTTC. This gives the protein CATSRVGAPGNYGYTF.

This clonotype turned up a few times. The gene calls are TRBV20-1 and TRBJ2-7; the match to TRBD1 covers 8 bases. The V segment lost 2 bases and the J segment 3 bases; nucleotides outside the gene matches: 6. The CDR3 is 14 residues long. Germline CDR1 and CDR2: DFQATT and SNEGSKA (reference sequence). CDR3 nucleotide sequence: TGCAGTGCTAGATCGCGACAGGGGATCTACGAGCAGTACTTC. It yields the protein CSARSRQGIYEQYF.

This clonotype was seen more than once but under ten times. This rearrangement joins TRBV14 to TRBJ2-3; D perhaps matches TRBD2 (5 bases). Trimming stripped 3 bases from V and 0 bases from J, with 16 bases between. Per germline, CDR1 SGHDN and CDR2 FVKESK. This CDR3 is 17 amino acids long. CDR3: CASSHGGGPTSTDTQYF. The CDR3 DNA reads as TGTGCCAGCAGCCATGGAGGAGGACCTACAAGCACAGATACGCAGTATTTT. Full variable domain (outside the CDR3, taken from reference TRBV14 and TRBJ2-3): EAGVTQFPSHSVIEKGQTVTLRCDPISGHDNLYWYRRVMGKEIKFLLHFVKESKQDESGMPNNRFLAERTGGTYSTLKVQPAELEDSGVYFCASSHGGGPTSTDTQYFGPGTRLTVL.

CDR3 region: CASSVDWTRSYEQYF. The CDR3 DNA sequence: TGTGCCAGCAGCGTAGATTGGACTCGGTCCTACGAGCAGTACTTC. V usage is TRBV9 and J usage is TRBJ2-7; D possibly corresponds to TRBD2 (5 bases). Germline V gene data show CDR1 as SGDLS and CDR2 as YYNGEE. Trimming pared 0 bases from V and 1 base from J, leaving 11 bases between. CDR3 length: 15 residues. The entire variable domain, with the rest obtained from reference TRBV9 and TRBJ2-7, is as follows: DSGVTQTPKHLITATGQRVTLRCSPRSGDLSVYWYQQSLDQGLQFLIQYYNGEERAKGNILERFSAQQFPDLHSELNLSSLELGDSALYFCASSVDWTRSYEQYFGPGTRLTVT.

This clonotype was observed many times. CDR3 nucleotides: TGCGCCAGCACCCGGACAGGGGAAAAATCTGGAAACACCATATATTTT. Amino acid sequence: CASTRTGEKSGNTIYF. The rearrangement joins TRBV10-1 to TRBJ1-3, with TRBD1 identical over 9 bases. The germline gives CDR1 WNHNN, CDR2 SYGVQD (reference sequence). After removal of 7 bases from V and 1 base from J, the junction contained 8 bases not matched to a gene. The length of the CDR3 is 16 residues.

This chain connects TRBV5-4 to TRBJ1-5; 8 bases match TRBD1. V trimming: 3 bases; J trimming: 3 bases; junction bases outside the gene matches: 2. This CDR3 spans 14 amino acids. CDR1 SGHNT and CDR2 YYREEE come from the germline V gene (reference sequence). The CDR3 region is CASSSDRANQPQHF. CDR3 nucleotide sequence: TGTGCCAGCAGCTCGGACAGGGCCAATCAGCCCCAGCATTTT.

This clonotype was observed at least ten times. CDR3 DNA sequence: TGCAGTGCTAGGGATAGCGGGAGGAGTAACGAGCAGTACTTC. Its translation: CSARDSGRSNEQYF. The chain combines TRBV20-1 with TRBJ2-7; TRBD2 matches at 10 bases. Per the germline V gene, CDR1 is DFQATT and CDR2 is SNEGSKA (reference sequence). J gave up 5 bases and V 3 bases, and 7 bases lay outside the gene matches. The CDR3 is made up of 14 amino acids.